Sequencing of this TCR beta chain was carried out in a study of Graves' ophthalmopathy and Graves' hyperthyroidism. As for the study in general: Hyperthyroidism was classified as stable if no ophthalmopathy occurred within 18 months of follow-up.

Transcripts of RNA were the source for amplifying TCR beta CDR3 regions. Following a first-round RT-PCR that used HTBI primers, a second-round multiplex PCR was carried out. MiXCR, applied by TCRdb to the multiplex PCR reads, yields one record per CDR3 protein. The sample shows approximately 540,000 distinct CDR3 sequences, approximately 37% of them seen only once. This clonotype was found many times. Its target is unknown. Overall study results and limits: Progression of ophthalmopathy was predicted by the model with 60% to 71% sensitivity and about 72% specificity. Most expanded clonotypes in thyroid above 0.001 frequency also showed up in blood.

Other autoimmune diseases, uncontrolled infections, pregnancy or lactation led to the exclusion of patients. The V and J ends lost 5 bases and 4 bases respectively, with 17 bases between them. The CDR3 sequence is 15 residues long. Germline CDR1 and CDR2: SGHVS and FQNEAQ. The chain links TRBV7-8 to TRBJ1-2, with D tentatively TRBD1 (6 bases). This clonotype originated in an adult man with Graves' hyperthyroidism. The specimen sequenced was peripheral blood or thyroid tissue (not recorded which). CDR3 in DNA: TGTGCCAGCAGCGGAAGGCAGGGGATCGCCTATGGCTACACCTTC. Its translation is CASSGRQGIAYGYTF.